This T cell receptor beta chain was sequenced in a study of neurological immune-mediated disorders. Volunteers at a blood bank in Maryland, USA, were the healthy controls. CD4+ or CD8+ T cells at a count of about a million served as input for the sorted libraries. The cDNA was generated through 5'RACE incorporating 10-nucleotide random UMIs. Via MiXCR, TCRdb re-called the 5' RACE reads, giving one row per CDR3 protein. The sample includes some 21,000 distinct CDR3 sequences, approximately 6.2% of them seen just once. Trimming cost V 3 bases and J 3 bases, with 15 bases left between them. Germline V gives CDR1 SEHNR, CDR2 FQNEAQ (reference sequence). The CDR3 runs to 15 residues.

J is TRBJ2-7 and V is TRBV7-9; D might be TRBD1 (6 bases). This receptor was taken from a man aged 18 to 35 in good health. Sequencing input: CD8+ T cells from blood. The CDR3 DNA sequence: TGTGCCAGCAGCTTGGGTACAGGGAGTATCTACGAGCAGTACTTC. This translates into CASSLGTGSIYEQYF.